This T cell receptor (beta chain) was found in a study of early T cells in non-severe SARS-CoV-2 infection. Findings and caveats of the study: VDJdb matching, biased toward anti-spike CD8 responses, missed private and CD4 specificities.

In the library, individual cDNA molecules carried attached unique molecular identifiers. TCRdb used MiXCR to reprocess the 5' RACE reads, holding one entry per CDR3 protein. The table has tens of thousands of distinct CDR3 sequences, 7.5% to 9.5% seen once. This clonotype was seen many times. The antigen remains undetermined. The sample was whole blood, taken at baseline. The clonotype was recovered from an adult who was a healthcare worker with PCR-confirmed SARS-CoV-2 infection or an uninfected control (not recorded which).

The DNA for the CDR3 is TGCGCCAGCAGCGAAAACTTACCGGGACAGGGGTGGCATTTAGGTGGCAATCAGCCCCAGCATTTT. This sequence encodes CASSENLPGQGWHLGGNQPQHF. The chain recombines TRBV4-1 with TRBJ1-5, with 10 bases identical to TRBD1. V shed 5 bases, J shed 2 bases, and the junction held 24 bases outside the gene matches. CDR1 MGHRA and CDR2 YSYEKL come from the germline V gene. There are 22 residues in the CDR3.